These 21 T cell receptor beta chains were all obtained from the same sample, sequenced in a study of shared clonotypes between healthy human individuals. The method was immunoSEQ multiplex PCR; TCRdb's version includes in-frame clones alone and lacks a portion of them. Of about 1.9 million clones in the sample, 80% to 95% were seen once. Terminally differentiated effector memory CD45RA+ cells were excluded by CCR7 positive selection of CD45RO-negative cells. Sequenced: naive CD8+ T cells from PBMCs. The receptors stem from a man aged 18 to 30 in good health. Some clones in this sample may be carry-over from other donors' samples.

This sequence joins TRBV4-1 and TRBJ1-1; the D gene is possibly TRBD1 (6 bases). Germline V gives CDR1 MGHRA, CDR2 YSYEKL. The CDR3 extends over 16 amino acids. V was clipped by 1 base and J by 5 bases, with 17 bases between them. CDR3 amino acids: CASSQVGWGPGTEAFF. The CDR3 DNA follows: TGCGCCAGCAGCCAAGTGGGGTGGGGGCCTGGGACTGAAGCTTTCTTT.

J is TRBJ2-7 and V is TRBV7-2, with no clear D. The CDR3 is 16 amino acids. CDR1 and CDR2 (germline): SGHTA, FQGNSA. With 1 base removed from V and 0 bases from J, the gap between germline ends came to 13 bases. As DNA, the CDR3 is TGTGCCAGCAGCTTAGTATTTAGGGCGTCCTCCTACGAGCAGTACTTC. Protein sequence: CASSLVFRASSYEQYF.

On this clone itself: At the DNA level, this CDR3 is encoded by other sequences in the same sample as well. The V gene is TRBV7-3, the J gene TRBJ1-1; the D gene is possibly TRBD1 (5 bases). This CDR3 is built from 14 residues. Germline lookup yields CDR1 SGHTA and CDR2 FQGTGA. V was trimmed by 5 bases and J by 1 base, leaving 11 bases between them. DNA for the CDR3: TGTGCCAGCAGCCCGGGGCCGGAGAACACTGAAGCTTTCTTT. Translating gives CASSPGPENTEAFF.

Of note for this clone: Distinct nucleotide sequences in the sample also encode this CDR3. This CDR3 is CASSLGTGELFF. The CDR3 DNA reads TGTGCCAGCAGCCTGGGAACCGGGGAGCTGTTTTTT. The rearrangement joins TRBV13 to TRBJ2-2; D remains unclear. CDR1 PRHDT and CDR2 FYEKMQ come from the germline V gene (reference sequence). V was pared by 5 bases and J by 5 bases, with 6 bases between. This CDR3 is 12 amino acids long.

This clone was seen once. The rearrangement uses TRBV11-2 and TRBJ2-1, with 8 bases fitting TRBD1. This CDR3 comprises 16 residues. From germline, CDR1 is SGHAT and CDR2 FQNNGV. Trimming at V came to 0 bases and at J to 4 bases, leaving 5 bases not matched to a gene. As DNA, the CDR3 is TGTGCCAGCAGCTTAGACGCGACAGGGGTTTACAATGAGCAGTTCTTC. This encodes CASSLDATGVYNEQFF.

This chain uses TRBV19 with TRBJ2-5; the D is unclear. The CDR3 is 14 amino acids. Germline values: CDR1 LNHDA, CDR2 SQIVND (reference sequence). The V end was cut by 8 bases, the J end by 0 bases, with 13 bases between. The CDR3: CASGIDDHQETQYF. CDR3 bases: TGTGCCAGTGGAATTGACGACCACCAAGAGACCCAGTACTTC.

This chain joins TRBV27 and TRBJ1-1, with D unclear. V lost 5 bases and J lost 1, with 14 bases in between. Looked up from germline, CDR1 is MNHEY and CDR2 is SMNVEV (reference sequence). The CDR3 contains 15 residues. This chain's CDR3 is CASSLQAYPNTEAFF. CDR3 sequence (DNA): TGTGCCAGCAGTCTCCAAGCCTACCCGAACACTGAAGCTTTCTTT.

The chain uses TRBV7-9 and TRBJ1-2, with no clear D. This CDR3 region has 14 residues. V lost 0 bases to trimming and J lost 7 bases, with 12 bases between them. Germline V CDR1 and CDR2: SEHNR, FQNEAQ (reference sequence). The CDR3 DNA reads as TGTGCCAGCAGCTTAGCGCTCGGAGGGTCTGGCTACACCTTC. Its protein is CASSLALGGSGYTF. The variable domain in full, with the rest retrieved from reference TRBV7-9 and TRBJ1-2, is DTGVSQNPRHKITKRGQNVTFRCDPISEHNRLYWYRQTLGQGPEFLTYFQNEAQLEKSRLLSDRFSAERPKGSFSTLEIQRTEQGDSAMYLCASSLALGGSGYTFGSGTRLTVV.

The chain joins TRBV7-9 to TRBJ2-1, with 9 positions matching TRBD2. J lost 2 bases, V lost 2 bases, and 4 bases had no gene match. The CDR3 sequence is 16 residues long. Germline V gives CDR1 SEHNR, CDR2 FQNEAQ (reference sequence). The CDR3 reads CASSLNSGRPYNEQFF. The CDR3 DNA follows: TGTGCCAGCAGCTTAAATAGCGGGAGACCCTACAATGAGCAGTTCTTC.

The J gene is TRBJ2-5, the V gene TRBV11-2, with a weak D call TRBD2 (6 bases). The CDR3 totals 13 residues. Germline V gene lookup returns CDR1 SGHAT and CDR2 FQNNGV. V was cut by 4 bases and J by 4 bases, with 10 bases left in between. CDR3: CASSSRGGETQYF. In DNA, the CDR3 is TGTGCCAGCAGCTCGCGGGGTGGAGAGACCCAGTACTTC. The full variable domain, rest sourced from reference TRBV11-2 and TRBJ2-5, is EAGVAQSPRYKIIEKRQSVAFWCNPISGHATLYWYQQILGQGPKLLIQFQNNGVVDDSQLPKDRFSAERLKGVDSTLKIQPAKLEDSAVYLCASSSRGGETQYFGPGTRLLVL.

This chain uses TRBV12-5 with TRBJ1-1; D perhaps matches TRBD1 (5 bases). Trimming took off 9 bases at V and 4 bases at J, with 15 bases between the two ends. The length of the CDR3 is 13 residues. Germline V gene lookup returns CDR1 LGHNT and CDR2 FRNRAP. The CDR3 DNA follows: TGTGCTAGCTCTGTGGGGGGGTTCACTGAAGCTTTCTTT. Its translation: CASSVGGFTEAFF.

The rearrangement joins TRBV5-1 to TRBJ2-1; the D gene could be TRBD1 or TRBD2 (5 bases each). Germline loops: CDR1 SGHRS, CDR2 YFSETQ. CDR3 length: 16 amino acids. V lost 1 base to trimming and J lost 0 bases, with 11 bases between them. CDR3 DNA: TGCGCCAGCAGCTTGCTGGGGGAAGCCTCCTACAATGAGCAGTTCTTC. Translated: CASSLLGEASYNEQFF.

The chain has TRBV28 and TRBJ2-3; weak D call: TRBD2 (5 bases). V dropped 6 bases and J dropped 0 bases, with 16 bases sitting between them. Germline V gives CDR1 MDHEN, CDR2 SYDVKM. This CDR3 spans 16 amino acids. DNA for the CDR3: TGTGCCAGCAGGCACGGGGAATCCCATAGCACAGATACGCAGTATTTT. This sequence encodes CASRHGESHSTDTQYF.

This chain connects TRBV10-1 to TRBJ1-5; no clear D gene. The CDR3 runs to 15 residues. Germline CDR1 reads WNHNN; CDR2 reads SYGVQD (reference sequence). Trimming pared 4 bases from V and 0 bases from J, leaving 10 bases between. The DNA for the CDR3 is TGCGCCAGCAGTGGCGTGAGGCCTAGCAATCAGCCCCAGCATTTT. This codes for CASSGVRPSNQPQHF.

V usage is TRBV5-1 and J usage is TRBJ2-1; D unclear. CDR1 SGHRS and CDR2 YFSETQ come from the germline V gene. V lost 0 bases to trimming and J lost 0 bases, with 10 bases between them. This CDR3 spans 16 amino acids. The CDR3 protein is CASSLVGRASYNEQFF. CDR3 DNA: TGCGCCAGCAGCTTGGTCGGCAGAGCCTCCTACAATGAGCAGTTCTTC. Combining the CDR3 with reference TRBV5-1 and TRBJ2-1 gives the whole variable domain KAGVTQTPRYLIKTRGQQVTLSCSPISGHRSVSWYQQTPGQGLQFLFEYFSETQRNKGNFPGRFSGRQFSNSRSEMNVSTLELGDSALYLCASSLVGRASYNEQFFGPGTRLTVL.

The chain carries TRBV6-1 and TRBJ2-7; the match to TRBD1 covers 8 bases. The CDR3 has 16 residues. Germline V gene lookup returns CDR1 MNHNS and CDR2 SASEGT. The V gene end was trimmed by 4 bases and the J gene end by 2 bases; junction bases not matched to a gene: 10. The CDR3 DNA is TGTGCCAGCAGTGGATGGGGACAGGTATTTACCTACGAGCAGTACTTC. Translated, it gives CASSGWGQVFTYEQYF.

The chain carries TRBV4-2 and TRBJ1-1; no reliable D call. Between the trimmed V and J ends, which lost 5 bases and 4 bases, there was a span of 14 bases. Per germline, CDR1 LGHNA and CDR2 YNFKEQ. The CDR3 has 14 amino acids. The CDR3: CASSEGNLGTEAFF. The CDR3 DNA follows: TGTGCCAGCAGCGAGGGCAATCTCGGCACTGAAGCTTTCTTT.

On this clone itself: The same CDR3 also results from other DNA sequences found in this sample. The chain recombines TRBV27 with TRBJ2-1, with D perhaps TRBD2 (6 bases). V was pared by 2 bases and J by 2 bases, with 7 bases between. The CDR3 sequence is 14 residues long. Per germline, CDR1 MNHEY and CDR2 SMNVEV (reference sequence). The CDR3 DNA is TGTGCCAGCAGTTTAGGCGGGACCTACAATGAGCAGTTCTTC. The encoded protein is CASSLGGTYNEQFF.

The CDR3 DNA sequence: TGTGCCAGCAGTCCGCCCTCTGGGGCCAACGTCCTGACTTTC. The encoded protein is CASSPPSGANVLTF. The rearrangement links TRBV27 to TRBJ2-6; no definite D call. The CDR3 loop spans 14 amino acids. Per the germline V gene, CDR1 is MNHEY and CDR2 is SMNVEV (reference sequence). V was clipped by 5 bases and J by 0 bases, with 5 bases between them.

This chain links TRBV30 with TRBJ2-2; 7 nucleotides line up with TRBD1. This CDR3 is 17 amino acids long. Germline V gene data show CDR1 as GTSNPN and CDR2 as SVGIG (reference sequence). Germline trimming cut 7 bases from V and 5 bases from J; bases unmatched to any gene: 19. As DNA, the CDR3 is TGTGCCTCCCCGGGACAGACTTATGAGATTGATACCGGGGAGCTGTTTTTT. Translated: CASPGQTYEIDTGELFF.

The chain couples TRBV28 to TRBJ1-4; a weak D match, TRBD1 (5 bases). The germline V and J ends were trimmed by 5 bases and 5 bases, with 15 bases remaining between them. The CDR3 has 15 amino acids. Germline V gene sequence: CDR1 MDHEN, CDR2 SYDVKM. CDR3 residues: CASSIPTDRNEKLFF. DNA for the CDR3: TGTGCCAGCAGTATCCCGACAGACCGGAATGAAAAACTGTTTTTT.